The clone carrying this T cell receptor (delta chain) appeared a few times. Its target is not known. Germline assignment: CDR1 TSWWSYY and CDR2 QGS. The CDR3 spans 22 residues. V dropped 4 bases and J dropped 6; count of bases not matched to a gene: 28. This sample stems from a study of human gamma delta and Vdelta1 T cells. TCRdb re-called the PCR reads through CATT. The sample has some 13,000 delta-chain clones; 40% to 60% are singletons. The J gene is TRDJ1, the V gene TRDV1, with 11 bases aligning to TRDD3. This sequence originates from a human donor in good health. Sequenced input: Vdelta1 gamma-delta T cells from blood grown in culture (DOT cells). The CDR3 sequence is CALGALGPSYEVLWGIPNKLIF. Written as DNA, the CDR3 is TGTGCTCTTGGGGCCCTAGGGCCTTCCTACGAGGTTCTCTGGGGGATACCCAATAAACTCATCTTT.